The table lists the clone carrying this T cell receptor beta chain with a few counts. The data are from a study of T cells in Graves' hyperthyroidism and ophthalmopathy. What was amplified from RNA transcripts were TCR beta CDR3 regions. HTBI primers were employed in a first-round RT-PCR of the TCR CDR3. A single record per CDR3 protein comes from TCRdb applying MiXCR to the multiplex PCR reads. The repertoire has fewer than 400,000 distinct CDR3 sequences, 25% of them found once; the top ten carry more than 60%. Patients were excluded because of uncontrolled infection, other autoimmune disease, pregnancy or lactation. There are 13 residues in the CDR3. V lost 7 bases and J 4 bases, leaving 14 bases between the germline ends. Per the germline V gene, CDR1 is SEHNR and CDR2 is FQNEAQ (reference sequence).

Sequencing was done on a sample of blood. This clonotype originated in a middle-aged man with Graves' hyperthyroidism. This rearrangement joins TRBV7-9 to TRBJ2-7, with D perhaps matching TRBD2 (6 bases). CDR3 coding DNA: TGTGCCAGCACCCTCCCCGGGGGTTACGAGCAGTACTTC. Protein product: CASTLPGGYEQYF.